These 15 T cell receptor beta chains share one sample of origin, sequenced in a study of blood T cell repertoires in COVID-19 (dated by TCRdb to the early 2020s). The library was made by the immunoSEQ multiplex PCR assay. The table was pulled from immuneACCESS by TCRdb, which kept in-frame rearrangements only. Such tables lose some clones; where checked, under half of the loss comes from unresolved V genes, and the rest has no known cause. The sample table shows some 200,000 clones, and approximately 87% are seen once. The ten largest account for around an eighth of the sample. Material for sequencing was peripheral blood. Receptors originate from a woman aged 70-85 years with COVID-19, enrolled during active disease.

This chain links TRBV7-9 with TRBJ2-7; possible D gene TRBD1, 5 bases. The CDR3 length is 14 residues. The V gene's germline CDR1 is SEHNR and CDR2 FQNEAQ (reference sequence). The V gene lost 4 bases and the J gene lost 3 bases, with 13 bases spanning the gap. The DNA of the CDR3 is TGTGCCAGCAGCTACCCCGGCAGGGACTACGAGCAGTACTTC. This encodes CASSYPGRDYEQYF.

The CDR3 DNA sequence: TGTGCCTGGAGTGTGGCCTATAAGAATGCGGCAGAACAGCCCCAGCATTTT. Protein sequence: CAWSVAYKNAAEQPQHF. The chain employs TRBV30 and TRBJ1-5; D not resolved. In germline, CDR1 is GTSNPN, CDR2 SVGIG (reference sequence). There are 17 residues in the CDR3. With 0 bases removed from V and 7 bases from J, the gap between germline ends came to 22 bases.

This chain connects TRBV2 to TRBJ2-1; 8 bases are shared with TRBD2. The CDR3 consists of 16 residues. Germline values: CDR1 SNHLY, CDR2 FYNNEI. V was pared by 8 bases and J by 2 bases, with 11 bases of the junction left unmatched. The chain's CDR3 is CASALLGGGAYNEQFF. CDR3 sequence (DNA): TGTGCCAGCGCCCTCCTCGGGGGGGGCGCCTACAATGAGCAGTTCTTC.

A remark on this clone: The identical CDR3 is also encoded by other nucleotide sequences in the sample. The chain couples TRBV7-3 to TRBJ2-2; D is ambiguous. The CDR3 consists of 13 residues. The germline V gene has CDR1 SGHTA and CDR2 FQGTGA. The V end lost 4 bases, the J end lost 0 bases, and 3 bases lay between the germline ends. CDR3 in DNA: TGTGCCAGCAGCTCAACGAACACCGGGGAGCTGTTTTTT. Residues: CASSSTNTGELFF. The variable domain in full, with the rest retrieved from reference TRBV7-3 and TRBJ2-2, is GAGVSQTPSNKVTEKGKYVELRCDPISGHTALYWYRQSLGQGPEFLIYFQGTGAADDSGLPNDRFFAVRPEGSVSTLKIQRTERGDSAVYLCASSSTNTGELFFGEGSRLTVL.

This chain uses TRBV7-9 with TRBJ2-2; D is unresolved. Per germline, CDR1 SEHNR and CDR2 FQNEAQ (reference sequence). This CDR3 is built from 14 residues. V was cut by 1 base and J by 4 bases, with 7 bases left in between. Here the CDR3 reads CASSLDSPTGELFF. CDR3 sequence (DNA): TGTGCCAGCAGCTTAGACAGCCCCACCGGGGAGCTGTTTTTT.

In this sample, this clone turned up once. Other DNA sequences in the sample encode the same CDR3. The chain carries TRBV3-1 (or the pseudogene TRBV3-2) and TRBJ2-7; D might be TRBD2 (5 bases). This CDR3 comprises 13 residues. V was shortened by 1 base and J by 3 bases, with 7 bases between the two germline ends. Germline lookup yields CDR1 LGHDT and CDR2 YNNKEL (reference sequence). CDR3 in amino acids: CASSQGRGYEQYF. In nucleotides, the CDR3 is TGTGCCAGCAGCCAAGGTCGGGGCTACGAGCAGTACTTC.

This CDR3 is CASSFYGLAGPRRYEQYF. The CDR3 nucleotides read TGTGCCAGCAGCTTCTACGGACTAGCGGGACCCAGAAGGTACGAGCAGTACTTC. The rearrangement uses TRBV7-2 and TRBJ2-7; 12 positions agree with TRBD2. V lost 3 bases and J lost 4; bases outside the gene matches: 13. CDR1 is SGHTA and CDR2 is FQGNSA in the germline V gene. The CDR3 is made up of 18 amino acids.

This chain connects TRBV5-1 to TRBJ2-2; D gene uncertain. There are 15 residues in the CDR3. V was pared by 0 bases and J by 4 bases, with 10 bases between. CDR1 SGHRS and CDR2 YFSETQ come from the germline V gene. For the CDR3, the DNA is TGCGCCAGCAGCTTGGCCCAGGAAAGCACCGGGGAGCTGTTTTTT. Residues: CASSLAQESTGELFF.

The chain is built from TRBV5-1 and TRBJ2-7, with unresolved D. This CDR3 is 12 amino acids long. Trimming removed 4 bases at V and 3 bases at J, with 8 bases between. CDR1 SGHRS and CDR2 YFSETQ come from the germline V gene. DNA of the CDR3: TGCGCCAGCAGCGTCAGTGGCTACGAGCAGTACTTC. It encodes CASSVSGYEQYF.

This chain joins TRBV19 and TRBJ2-4; TRBD1 matches at 8 bases. The trim removed 2 bases at V and 8 bases at J, leaving 8 bases unmatched. Germline-derived CDR1 and CDR2 are LNHDA and SQIVND (reference sequence). CDR3 length: 15 amino acids. In DNA form, the CDR3 reads TGTGCCAGTAGTATACAGAGGACAGGGTACGACATTCAGTACTTC. Its protein product is CASSIQRTGYDIQYF.

The chain carries TRBV5-6 and TRBJ2-3, with D possibly matching TRBD1 (5 bases). V was clipped by 5 bases and J by 1 base, with 8 bases between them. The CDR3 has 13 amino acids. Looked up from germline, CDR1 is SGHDT and CDR2 is YYEEEE. CDR3 DNA sequence: TGTGCCAGCAGGCAGACAGGCACAGATACGCAGTATTTT. The encoded protein is CASRQTGTDTQYF.

The gene calls are TRBV19 and TRBJ2-7, with 9 bases aligning to TRBD1. CDR3 length: 15 residues. Germline V CDR1 and CDR2: LNHDA, SQIVND (reference sequence). V lost 4 bases, J lost 4 bases, and 8 bases stayed unmatched. In nucleotides, the CDR3 is TGTGCCAGTAGTAAACCGGGACAGGGAGAGTACGAGCAGTACTTC. Its translation: CASSKPGQGEYEQYF.

The rearrangement links TRBV3-1 (or the pseudogene TRBV3-2) to TRBJ1-1; 9 bases match TRBD1. V lost 6 bases to trimming and J lost 1 base; unmatched junction nucleotides: 3. The CDR3 consists of 14 residues. Germline CDR1 and CDR2: LGHDT and YNNKEL (reference sequence). As DNA, the CDR3 is TGTGCCAGCAGGCAACAGGGGGCGAACACTGAAGCTTTCTTT. Translation: CASRQQGANTEAFF.

The chain uses TRBV30 and TRBJ1-2; no clear D. Per germline, CDR1 GTSNPN and CDR2 SVGIG (reference sequence). Trimming pared 0 bases from V and 8 bases from J, leaving 10 bases between. The length of the CDR3 is 12 residues. The CDR3 loop reads CAWSVRSGGYTF. CDR3 bases: TGTGCCTGGAGTGTGAGATCAGGAGGCTACACCTTC.

The CDR3 region is CASSIGHRTYEQYF. As DNA, the CDR3 is TGTGCCAGTAGTATAGGGCACCGTACCTACGAGCAGTACTTC. The genes are TRBV19 and TRBJ2-7; D not resolved. The CDR3 consists of 14 residues. V lost 1 base to trimming and J lost 2 bases, with 9 bases between them. The germline gives CDR1 LNHDA, CDR2 SQIVND (reference sequence). Drawing the rest from reference TRBV19 and TRBJ2-7, the complete variable domain is DGGITQSPKYLFRKEGQNVTLSCEQNLNHDAMYWYRQDPGQGLRLIYYSQIVNDFQKGDIAEGYSVSREKKESFPLTVTSAQKNPTAFYLCASSIGHRTYEQYFGPGTRLTVT.